The 11 T cell receptor beta chains below come from one sample, sequenced in a study of blood T cell repertoires in COVID-19. Measured with immunoSEQ multiplex PCR; TCRdb has only the in-frame clones, and not every one. The profile covers 75,000 to 95,000 clones, with approximately 78% appearing a single time and 27% taken by the ten largest. Sequences were obtained from peripheral blood. The receptor source for this set is a human donor in a cohort sampled during active COVID-19.

V is TRBV6-5 and J is TRBJ2-1, with a tentative D call TRBD2 (7 bases). In germline, CDR1 is MNHEY, CDR2 SVGAGI. Trimming shortened V by 5 bases and J by 1 base, and 12 bases separated the two germline ends. The CDR3 sequence is 15 residues long. DNA for the CDR3: TGTGCCAGCAGTCTCAGGGGAGGGTCCTACAATGAGCAGTTCTTC. It specifies CASSLRGGSYNEQFF.

The chain has TRBV12-3 or TRBV12-4 and TRBJ2-1; no reliable D call. The V and J ends lost 5 bases and 12 bases respectively, with 11 bases between them. CDR3 length: 11 amino acids. CDR3 region: CASSLLDLQFF. The CDR3 region has the DNA TGTGCCAGCAGTCTCCTCGACTTGCAGTTCTTC.

The chain links TRBV19 to TRBJ2-3; 9 bases agree with TRBD1. CDR1 and CDR2 (germline): LNHDA, SQIVND (reference sequence). This CDR3 spans 16 amino acids. V shed 2 bases and J 5 bases; nucleotides not matched to a gene: 8. The CDR3 sequence is CASSIKGQGGGDTQYF. CDR3 nucleotides: TGTGCCAGTAGTATAAAGGGACAGGGCGGAGGAGATACGCAGTATTTT.

This chain links TRBV9 with TRBJ2-2; possible D gene TRBD1, 6 bases. Germline V gene data show CDR1 as SGDLS and CDR2 as YYNGEE. The CDR3 runs to 14 residues. Trimming took 0 bases from V and 6 from J, leaving 9 bases between them. CDR3 amino acids: CASSVDRVPGELFF. CDR3 coding DNA: TGTGCCAGCAGCGTAGACAGGGTTCCCGGGGAGCTGTTTTTT.

This chain's CDR3 is CARSPLDGSTQETQYF. The CDR3 DNA sequence: TGTGCCAGAAGCCCACTCGACGGTAGCACACAAGAGACCCAGTACTTC. The V and J genes are TRBV5-3 and TRBJ2-5; D is ambiguous. TRBV5-3 qualifies as an ORF whose function is uncertain. The CDR3 has 16 residues. Deletions cut 4 bases from V and 2 bases from J, with 18 bases between.

The V and J genes are TRBV12-3 or TRBV12-4 and TRBJ1-1; 9 nucleotides align to TRBD1. This CDR3 region has 13 residues. V trimming: 6 bases; J trimming: 10 bases; junction bases outside the gene matches: 9. CDR3 sequence: CASRRTGAEGAFF. Here the CDR3 DNA reads TGTGCCAGCAGACGGACAGGGGCGGAGGGAGCTTTCTTT.

The chain recombines TRBV4-1 with TRBJ2-7; 13 nucleotides agree with TRBD2. Germline CDR1 and CDR2: MGHRA and YSYEKL. The CDR3 loop spans 16 amino acids. Trimming took 5 bases from V and 6 from J; bases not matched to a gene: 10. The CDR3 coding sequence is TGCGCCAGCAGCTCTTTTGGTGGACTAGCGGGGGCCGAGCAGTACTTC. It encodes CASSSFGGLAGAEQYF.

The J gene is TRBJ2-5, the V gene TRBV5-1; the D is unclear. V was clipped by 2 bases and J by 3 bases, with 11 bases between them. The germline V gene encodes CDR1 SGHRS and CDR2 YFSETQ. This CDR3 is built from 14 residues. As DNA, the CDR3 is TGCGCCAGCAGCTTTCGAACAGAAGAAGAGACCCAGTACTTC. Its protein product is CASSFRTEEETQYF. Full variable domain (missing parts from reference TRBV5-1 and TRBJ2-5): KAGVTQTPRYLIKTRGQQVTLSCSPISGHRSVSWYQQTPGQGLQFLFEYFSETQRNKGNFPGRFSGRQFSNSRSEMNVSTLELGDSALYLCASSFRTEEETQYFGPGTRLLVL.

The V and J genes are TRBV19 and TRBJ2-5, with 7 bases identical to TRBD1. The CDR3 runs to 14 residues. V lost 5 bases and J lost 3; bases outside the gene matches: 6. Germline V CDR1 and CDR2: LNHDA, SQIVND (reference sequence). DNA for the CDR3: TGTGCCAGTAGTCCCTGGGACAGAAAAGAGACCCAGTACTTC. It codes for CASSPWDRKETQYF.

CDR3 DNA sequence: TGTGCCTGGAGTGTGCAGGGCTCTCAGCCCCAGCATTTT. Protein sequence: CAWSVQGSQPQHF. The chain recombines TRBV30 with TRBJ1-5, with D perhaps TRBD1 (5 bases). The length of the CDR3 is 13 residues. V lost 0 bases and J lost 6, with 9 bases in between. Germline CDR1 GTSNPN, CDR2 SVGIG (reference sequence).

V usage is TRBV6-4 and J usage is TRBJ1-1, with TRBD1 identical over 7 bases. The germline gives CDR1 MRHNA, CDR2 SNTAGT. Unmatched junction bases numbered 5, after V lost 4 bases and J lost 6 bases. The CDR3 is made up of 13 amino acids. The CDR3 is CASSVIQGAEAFF. The CDR3 DNA sequence: TGTGCCAGCAGTGTCATCCAGGGGGCTGAAGCTTTCTTT.